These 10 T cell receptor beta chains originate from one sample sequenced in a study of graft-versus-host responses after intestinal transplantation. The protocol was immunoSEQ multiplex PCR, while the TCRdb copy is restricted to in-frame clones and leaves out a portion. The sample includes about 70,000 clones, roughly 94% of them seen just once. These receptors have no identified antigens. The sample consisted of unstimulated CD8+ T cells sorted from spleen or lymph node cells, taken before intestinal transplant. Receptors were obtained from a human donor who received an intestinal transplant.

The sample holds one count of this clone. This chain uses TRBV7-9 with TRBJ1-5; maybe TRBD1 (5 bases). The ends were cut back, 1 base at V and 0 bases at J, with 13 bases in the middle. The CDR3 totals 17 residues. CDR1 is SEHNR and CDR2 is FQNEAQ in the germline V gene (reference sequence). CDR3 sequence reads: CASSLDGVGDSNQPQHF. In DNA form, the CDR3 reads TGTGCCAGCAGCTTAGATGGGGTGGGGGATAGCAATCAGCCCCAGCATTTT.

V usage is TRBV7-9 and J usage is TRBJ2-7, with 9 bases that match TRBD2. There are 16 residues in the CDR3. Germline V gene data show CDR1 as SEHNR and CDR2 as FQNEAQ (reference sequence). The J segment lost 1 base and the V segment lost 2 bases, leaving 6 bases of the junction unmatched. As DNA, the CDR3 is TGTGCCAGCAGCTTAACCGGCGGGAGGGCGTCCTACGAGCAGTACTTC. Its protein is CASSLTGGRASYEQYF.

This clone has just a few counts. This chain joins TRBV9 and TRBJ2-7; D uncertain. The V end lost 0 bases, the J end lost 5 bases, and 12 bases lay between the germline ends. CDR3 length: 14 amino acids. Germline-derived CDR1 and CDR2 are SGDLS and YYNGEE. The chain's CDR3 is CASSVADWNHEQYF. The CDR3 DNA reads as TGTGCCAGCAGCGTAGCAGACTGGAACCACGAGCAGTACTTC. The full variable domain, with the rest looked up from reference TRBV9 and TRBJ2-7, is DSGVTQTPKHLITATGQRVTLRCSPRSGDLSVYWYQQSLDQGLQFLIQYYNGEERAKGNILERFSAQQFPDLHSELNLSSLELGDSALYFCASSVADWNHEQYFGPGTRLTVT.

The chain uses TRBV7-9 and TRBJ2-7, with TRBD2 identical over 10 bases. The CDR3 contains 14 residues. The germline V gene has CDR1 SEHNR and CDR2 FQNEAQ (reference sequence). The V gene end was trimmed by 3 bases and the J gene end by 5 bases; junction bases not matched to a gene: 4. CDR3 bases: TGTGCCAGCAGCTTCGGCACTAGCGGGAACGAGCAGTACTTC. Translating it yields CASSFGTSGNEQYF.

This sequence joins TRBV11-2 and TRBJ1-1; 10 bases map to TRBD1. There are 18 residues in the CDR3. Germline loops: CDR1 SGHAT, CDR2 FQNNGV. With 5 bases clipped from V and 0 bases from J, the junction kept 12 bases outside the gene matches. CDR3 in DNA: TGTGCCAGCAGCCCTCCGGGACAGGGGTTTTATATGAACACTGAAGCTTTCTTT. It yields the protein CASSPPGQGFYMNTEAFF.

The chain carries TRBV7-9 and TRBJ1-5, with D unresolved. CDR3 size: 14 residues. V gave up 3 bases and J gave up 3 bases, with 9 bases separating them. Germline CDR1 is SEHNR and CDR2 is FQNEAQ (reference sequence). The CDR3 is CASSFGATNQPQHF. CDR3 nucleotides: TGTGCCAGCAGCTTCGGTGCTACCAATCAGCCCCAGCATTTT.

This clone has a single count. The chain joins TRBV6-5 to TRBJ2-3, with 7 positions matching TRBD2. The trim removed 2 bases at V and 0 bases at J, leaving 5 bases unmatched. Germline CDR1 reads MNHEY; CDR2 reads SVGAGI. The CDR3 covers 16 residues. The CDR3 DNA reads TGTGCCAGCAGTTACCCTAGCGGCTCTAGCACAGATACGCAGTATTTT. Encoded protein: CASSYPSGSSTDTQYF.

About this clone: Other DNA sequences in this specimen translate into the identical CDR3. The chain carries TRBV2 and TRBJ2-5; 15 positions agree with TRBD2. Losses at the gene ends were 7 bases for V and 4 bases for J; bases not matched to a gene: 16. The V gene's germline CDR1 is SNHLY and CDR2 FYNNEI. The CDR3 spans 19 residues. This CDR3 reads CASIIQGLAGGDPLETQYF. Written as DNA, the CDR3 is TGTGCCAGCATCATCCAGGGACTAGCGGGAGGAGACCCATTAGAGACCCAGTACTTC.

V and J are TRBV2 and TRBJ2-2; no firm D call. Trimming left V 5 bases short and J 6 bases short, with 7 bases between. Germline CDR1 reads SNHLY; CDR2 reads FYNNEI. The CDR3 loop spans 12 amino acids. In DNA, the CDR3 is TGTGCCAGCAGTATTCGCCCCGGGGAGCTGTTTTTT. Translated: CASSIRPGELFF.

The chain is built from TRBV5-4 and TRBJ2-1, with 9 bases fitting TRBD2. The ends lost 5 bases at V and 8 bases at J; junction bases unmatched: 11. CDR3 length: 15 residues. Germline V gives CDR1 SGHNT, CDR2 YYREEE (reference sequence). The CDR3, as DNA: TGTGCCAGCAGGACACTAGCGGGTGTGTGGGATGAGCAGTTCTTC. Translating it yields CASRTLAGVWDEQFF.